These T cell receptor beta chains were read from a single sample in a study of blood T cell repertoires in COVID-19. TCRdb's copy holds only in-frame clones and misses some; the assay was immunoSEQ multiplex PCR. The data contain about 390,000 clones, around 87% of them singletons. The sample consisted of peripheral blood. Every receptor here comes from a woman in her sixties or seventies with COVID-19, enrolled during active disease. Each CDR3 is given with its conserved first and last residue. The order of the fields is D gene, clone size, V gene, CDR3 length, J gene, CDR3 protein, CDR3 DNA. D genes are given only for firm matches. The listing skips clone size in some rows; elsewhere it reads once, few, many or a size class.

d_gene: .; abundance: .; v_gene: TRBV11-2; len: 16; j_gene: TRBJ1-1; CDR3aa: CATGLGRGLSRSGAFF; CDR3nt: TGTGCTACCGGTTTGGGCAGGGGATTAAGCCGTTCGGGGGCTTTCTTT
d_gene: .; abundance: .; v_gene: TRBV5-4; len: 15; j_gene: TRBJ2-2; CDR3aa: CASSPKGQNTGELFF; CDR3nt: TGTGCCAGCAGCCCTAAGGGACAGAACACCGGGGAGCTGTTTTTT
d_gene: .; abundance: .; v_gene: TRBV29-1; len: 14; j_gene: TRBJ2-7; CDR3aa: CSVMSQSLSYEQYF; CDR3nt: TGCAGCGTTATGTCCCAGTCTCTCTCCTACGAGCAGTACTTC
d_gene: .; abundance: .; v_gene: TRBV30; len: 13; j_gene: TRBJ1-2; CDR3aa: CAWSRLTDYGYTF; CDR3nt: TGTGCCTGGAGCCGTCTGACAGATTATGGCTACACCTTC
d_gene: .; abundance: once; v_gene: TRBV4-1; len: 17; j_gene: TRBJ1-5; CDR3aa: CASSQEGEVYSNQPQHF; CDR3nt: TGCGCCAGCAGCCAAGAAGGAGAGGTCTATAGCAATCAGCCCCAGCATTTT
d_gene: TRBD2; abundance: .; v_gene: TRBV28; len: 14; j_gene: TRBJ2-3; CDR3aa: CASRPGGASDTQYF; CDR3nt: TGTGCCAGCAGGCCCGGGGGGGCCTCAGATACGCAGTATTTT
d_gene: .; abundance: .; v_gene: TRBV7-9; len: 17; j_gene: TRBJ1-3; CDR3aa: CASSSPRQADSGNTIYF; CDR3nt: TGTGCCAGCAGCTCCCCCCGTCAGGCAGACTCTGGAAACACCATATATTTT
d_gene: .; abundance: .; v_gene: TRBV10-2; len: 14; j_gene: TRBJ1-1; CDR3aa: CASSESRQWSMAFF; CDR3nt: TGCGCCAGCAGTGAATCCCGACAGTGGAGTATGGCTTTCTTT
d_gene: .; abundance: .; v_gene: TRBV20-1; len: 11; j_gene: TRBJ2-2; CDR3aa: CSALRSGELFF; CDR3nt: TGCAGTGCTTTAAGGAGCGGGGAGCTGTTTTTT
d_gene: TRBD1; abundance: .; v_gene: TRBV18; len: 14; j_gene: TRBJ1-4; CDR3aa: CASRSDRINEKLFF; CDR3nt: TGTGCCAGCCGCTCGGACAGGATTAATGAAAAACTGTTTTTT
d_gene: .; abundance: .; v_gene: TRBV7-3; len: 14; j_gene: TRBJ2-3; CDR3aa: CASSLTGGTDTQYF; CDR3nt: TGTGCCAGCAGCTTAACCGGGGGCACAGATACGCAGTATTTT
d_gene: TRBD1; abundance: .; v_gene: TRBV19; len: 15; j_gene: TRBJ2-7; CDR3aa: CASSLVGQGLYEQYF; CDR3nt: TGTGCCAGTAGCCTCGTTGGACAGGGTCTCTACGAGCAGTACTTC
d_gene: TRBD2; abundance: .; v_gene: TRBV9; len: 18; j_gene: TRBJ2-4; CDR3aa: CASSVSAAVAGGQNIQYF; CDR3nt: TGTGCCAGCAGCGTATCGGCCGCTGTAGCGGGGGGCCAAAACATTCAGTACTTC
d_gene: TRBD2; abundance: .; v_gene: TRBV19; len: 16; j_gene: TRBJ2-2; CDR3aa: CASSTTLAAFTGELFF; CDR3nt: TGTGCCAGTAGTACCACACTAGCGGCGTTCACCGGGGAGCTGTTTTTT
d_gene: TRBD2; abundance: .; v_gene: TRBV6-5; len: 14; j_gene: TRBJ2-1; CDR3aa: CASISGGSYNEQFF; CDR3nt: TGTGCCAGCATCAGCGGGGGGTCCTACAATGAGCAGTTCTTC
d_gene: .; abundance: .; v_gene: TRBV7-3; len: 13; j_gene: TRBJ2-7; CDR3aa: CASSLGGINEQYF; CDR3nt: TGTGCCAGCAGCTTAGGGGGGATCAACGAGCAGTACTTC
d_gene: TRBD1; abundance: .; v_gene: TRBV7-9; len: 16; j_gene: TRBJ2-1; CDR3aa: CASSLVGTGQDNEQFF; CDR3nt: TGTGCCAGCAGCTTAGTCGGGACAGGTCAGGACAATGAGCAGTTCTTC
d_gene: .; abundance: .; v_gene: TRBV2; len: 15; j_gene: TRBJ2-2; CDR3aa: CASRTRGSNTGELFF; CDR3nt: TGTGCCAGCAGGACGAGGGGGTCTAACACCGGGGAGCTGTTTTTT
d_gene: TRBD2; abundance: few; v_gene: TRBV6-6; len: 14; j_gene: TRBJ2-7; CDR3aa: CASSYREGPYEQYF; CDR3nt: TGTGCCAGCAGTTACAGGGAGGGTCCCTACGAGCAGTACTTC
d_gene: TRBD1; abundance: .; v_gene: TRBV5-1; len: 15; j_gene: TRBJ1-1; CDR3aa: CASSFGGTANTEAFF; CDR3nt: TGCGCCAGCAGCTTTGGGGGGACAGCGAACACTGAAGCTTTCTTT
d_gene: .; abundance: .; v_gene: TRBV15; len: 12; j_gene: TRBJ1-3; CDR3aa: CATSRDQNTIYF; CDR3nt: TGTGCCACCAGCAGAGACCAAAACACCATATATTTT
d_gene: .; abundance: .; v_gene: TRBV12-3/TRBV12-4; len: 12; j_gene: TRBJ1-2; CDR3aa: CASRPGLYGYTF; CDR3nt: TGTGCCAGCCGCCCTGGCCTCTATGGCTACACCTTC
d_gene: TRBD1; abundance: .; v_gene: TRBV7-2; len: 14; j_gene: TRBJ2-7; CDR3aa: CASSPTGGAGEQYF; CDR3nt: TGTGCCAGCAGTCCAACAGGGGGCGCGGGCGAGCAGTACTTC
d_gene: .; abundance: few; v_gene: TRBV11-1; len: 14; j_gene: TRBJ1-4; CDR3aa: CASSLRQANEKLFF; CDR3nt: TGTGCCAGCAGCTTACGCCAGGCGAATGAAAAACTGTTTTTT
d_gene: .; abundance: .; v_gene: TRBV2; len: 14; j_gene: TRBJ1-3; CDR3aa: CASKRDLVGNTIYF; CDR3nt: TGTGCCAGCAAGCGGGACCTTGTTGGAAACACCATATATTTT
d_gene: TRBD1; abundance: .; v_gene: TRBV27; len: 14; j_gene: TRBJ2-1; CDR3aa: CASSLYDPGQGEFF; CDR3nt: TGTGCCAGCAGTTTATATGACCCGGGACAGGGTGAGTTCTTC
d_gene: .; abundance: .; v_gene: TRBV5-1; len: 16; j_gene: TRBJ2-3; CDR3aa: CASSVYTGTTTDTQYF; CDR3nt: TGCGCCAGCAGCGTCTATACAGGGACCACCACAGATACGCAGTATTTT
d_gene: .; abundance: .; v_gene: TRBV5-1; len: 14; j_gene: TRBJ2-7; CDR3aa: CASGKGPPTYEQYF; CDR3nt: TGCGCCAGCGGTAAGGGGCCCCCAACCTACGAGCAGTACTTC
d_gene: .; abundance: once; v_gene: TRBV6-5; len: 15; j_gene: TRBJ1-2; CDR3aa: CASSYLRQVNGGYTF; CDR3nt: TGTGCCAGCAGTTACTTGAGACAGGTGAACGGTGGCTACACCTTC
d_gene: .; abundance: .; v_gene: TRBV6-6; len: 14; j_gene: TRBJ2-3; CDR3aa: CASSLGGAIDTQYF; CDR3nt: TGTGCCAGCAGTTTAGGGGGGGCCATAGATACGCAGTATTTT
d_gene: .; abundance: .; v_gene: TRBV6-2/TRBV6-3; len: 16; j_gene: TRBJ2-3; CDR3aa: CASSPQRGAPGDTQYF; CDR3nt: TGTGCCAGCAGTCCCCAACGGGGGGCCCCGGGAGATACGCAGTATTTT
d_gene: TRBD1; abundance: .; v_gene: TRBV5-1; len: 16; j_gene: TRBJ2-1; CDR3aa: CASSLARGPGLNEQFF; CDR3nt: TGCGCCAGCAGCTTGGCCAGGGGGCCCGGTTTGAATGAGCAGTTCTTC
d_gene: .; abundance: .; v_gene: TRBV19; len: 15; j_gene: TRBJ2-4; CDR3aa: CASSISPTRGNIQYF; CDR3nt: TGTGCCAGTAGTATATCGCCTACTCGAGGAAACATTCAGTACTTC
d_gene: .; abundance: .; v_gene: TRBV30; len: 13; j_gene: TRBJ1-4; CDR3aa: CAWSSPGRNKLFF; CDR3nt: TGTGCCTGGAGTTCCCCCGGGAGGAACAAACTGTTTTTT
d_gene: .; abundance: .; v_gene: TRBV11-3; len: 13; j_gene: TRBJ2-5; CDR3aa: CASSLEGLSTQYF; CDR3nt: TGTGCCAGCAGCTTAGAAGGACTATCGACCCAGTACTTC
d_gene: .; abundance: .; v_gene: TRBV5-1; len: 15; j_gene: TRBJ1-5; CDR3aa: CASSPGIGQGQPQHF; CDR3nt: TGCGCCAGCAGCCCAGGTATAGGGCAGGGTCAGCCCCAGCATTTT
d_gene: .; abundance: .; v_gene: TRBV18; len: 14; j_gene: TRBJ1-1; CDR3aa: CASSPQEGGTEAFF; CDR3nt: TGTGCCAGCTCCCCCCAGGAGGGGGGGACTGAAGCTTTCTTT
d_gene: TRBD2; abundance: .; v_gene: TRBV6-1; len: 16; j_gene: TRBJ2-1; CDR3aa: CASSAWGIAGGQEQFF; CDR3nt: TGTGCCAGCAGTGCATGGGGGATAGCGGGGGGCCAAGAGCAGTTCTTC
d_gene: .; abundance: .; v_gene: TRBV29-1; len: 15; j_gene: TRBJ1-2; CDR3aa: CSVEDLISGNYGYTF; CDR3nt: TGCAGCGTTGAAGATCTAATATCCGGTAACTATGGCTACACCTTC
d_gene: .; abundance: .; v_gene: TRBV7-2; len: 14; j_gene: TRBJ1-2; CDR3aa: CASSLGPGNDGYTF; CDR3nt: TGTGCCAGCAGCTTAGGGCCAGGGAACGATGGCTACACCTTC
d_gene: .; abundance: .; v_gene: TRBV5-1; len: 15; j_gene: TRBJ1-4; CDR3aa: CASSLLWNPGEKLFF; CDR3nt: TGCGCCAGCAGCTTGCTTTGGAATCCGGGTGAAAAACTGTTTTTT
d_gene: .; abundance: .; v_gene: TRBV19; len: 14; j_gene: TRBJ1-3; CDR3aa: CASRPTGSGNTIYF; CDR3nt: TGTGCCAGTAGGCCTACAGGGTCTGGAAACACCATATATTTT
d_gene: TRBD1; abundance: .; v_gene: TRBV6-5; len: 14; j_gene: TRBJ2-7; CDR3aa: CASSYSTGGYEQYF; CDR3nt: TGTGCCAGCAGTTACTCGACAGGGGGGTACGAGCAGTACTTC
d_gene: TRBD2; abundance: .; v_gene: TRBV7-8; len: 17; j_gene: TRBJ2-7; CDR3aa: CASSLEASGVLTYEQYF; CDR3nt: TGTGCCAGCAGCTTAGAGGCTAGCGGGGTCCTTACCTACGAGCAGTACTTC
d_gene: .; abundance: .; v_gene: TRBV27; len: 16; j_gene: TRBJ2-7; CDR3aa: CASSMKLPGFGYEQYF; CDR3nt: TGTGCCAGCAGCATGAAACTTCCGGGATTCGGCTACGAGCAGTACTTC